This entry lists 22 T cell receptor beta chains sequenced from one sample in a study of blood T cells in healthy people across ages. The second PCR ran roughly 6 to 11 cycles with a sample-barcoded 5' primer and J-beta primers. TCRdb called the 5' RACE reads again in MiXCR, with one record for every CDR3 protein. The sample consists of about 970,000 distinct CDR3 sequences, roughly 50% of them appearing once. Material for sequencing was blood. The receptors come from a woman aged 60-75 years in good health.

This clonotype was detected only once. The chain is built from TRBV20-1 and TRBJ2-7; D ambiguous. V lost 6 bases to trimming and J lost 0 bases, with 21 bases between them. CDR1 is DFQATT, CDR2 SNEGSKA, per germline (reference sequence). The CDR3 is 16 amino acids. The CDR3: CSAPDKFKEASYEQYF. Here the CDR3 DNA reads TGCAGTGCCCCCGACAAATTTAAAGAGGCCTCCTACGAGCAGTACTTC.

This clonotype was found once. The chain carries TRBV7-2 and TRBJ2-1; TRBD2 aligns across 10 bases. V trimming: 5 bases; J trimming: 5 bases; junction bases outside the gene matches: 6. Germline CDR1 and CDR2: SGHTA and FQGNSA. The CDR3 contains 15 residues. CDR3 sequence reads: CASSVKRGGNNEQFF. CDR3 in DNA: TGTGCCAGCAGCGTCAAGCGGGGGGGGAACAATGAGCAGTTCTTC.

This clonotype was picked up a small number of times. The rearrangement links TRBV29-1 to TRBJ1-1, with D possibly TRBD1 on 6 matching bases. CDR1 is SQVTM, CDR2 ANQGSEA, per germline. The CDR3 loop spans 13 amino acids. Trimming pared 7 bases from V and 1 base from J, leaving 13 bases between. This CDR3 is CSARQEPNTEAFF. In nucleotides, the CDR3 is TGCAGCGCCCGACAGGAGCCGAACACTGAAGCTTTCTTT.

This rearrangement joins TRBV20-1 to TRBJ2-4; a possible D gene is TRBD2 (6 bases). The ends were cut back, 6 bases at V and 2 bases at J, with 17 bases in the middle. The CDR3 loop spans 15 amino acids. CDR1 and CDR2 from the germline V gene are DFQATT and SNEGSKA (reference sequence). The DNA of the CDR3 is TGCAGTGCGCCGACTAGAACCTTAACCAAAAACATTCAGTACTTC. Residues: CSAPTRTLTKNIQYF.

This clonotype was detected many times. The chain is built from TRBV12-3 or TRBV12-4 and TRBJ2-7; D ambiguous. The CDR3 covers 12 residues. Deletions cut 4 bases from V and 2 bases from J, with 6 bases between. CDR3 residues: CASSSRTYEQYF. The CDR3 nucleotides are TGTGCCAGCAGTTCTAGAACCTACGAGCAGTACTTC.

The CDR3 DNA follows: TGTGCCAGCAGTCCCGACACAGTTGCCTACGAGCAGTACTTC. It codes for CASSPDTVAYEQYF. The chain employs TRBV28 and TRBJ2-7; no clear D. Germline V CDR1 and CDR2: MDHEN, SYDVKM. The CDR3 contains 14 residues. Deletions cut 5 bases from V and 2 bases from J, with 13 bases between.

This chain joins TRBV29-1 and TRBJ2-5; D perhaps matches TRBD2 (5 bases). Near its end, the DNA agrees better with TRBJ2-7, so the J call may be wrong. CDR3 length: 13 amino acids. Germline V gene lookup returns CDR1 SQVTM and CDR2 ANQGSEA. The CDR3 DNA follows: TGCAGCGTTGAGGCGGACGGGAAGTACGAGCAGTACTTC. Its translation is CSVEADGKYEQYF.

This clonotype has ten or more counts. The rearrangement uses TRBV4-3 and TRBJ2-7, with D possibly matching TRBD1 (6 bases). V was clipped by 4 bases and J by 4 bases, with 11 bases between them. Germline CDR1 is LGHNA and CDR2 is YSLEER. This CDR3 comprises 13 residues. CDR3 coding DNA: TGCGCCAGCAGCCCTGAACAGGGTTACGAGCAGTACTTC. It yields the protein CASSPEQGYEQYF.

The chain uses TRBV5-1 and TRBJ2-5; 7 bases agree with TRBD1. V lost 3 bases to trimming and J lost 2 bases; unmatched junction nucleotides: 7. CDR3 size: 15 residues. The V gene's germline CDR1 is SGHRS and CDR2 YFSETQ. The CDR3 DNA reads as TGCGCCAGCAGCTCCCTACCGGGACAGCAAGAGACCCAGTACTTC. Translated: CASSSLPGQQETQYF.

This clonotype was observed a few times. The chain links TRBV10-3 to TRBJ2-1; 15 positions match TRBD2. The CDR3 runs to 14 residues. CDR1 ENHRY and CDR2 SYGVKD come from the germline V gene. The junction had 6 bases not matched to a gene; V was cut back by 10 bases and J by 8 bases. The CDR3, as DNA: TGTGCCACCAACGGACTAGCGGGAGGGGATGAGCAGTTCTTC. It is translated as CATNGLAGGDEQFF.

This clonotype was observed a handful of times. The CDR3 bases are TGTGCCAGCAGCCAAGGAGATATAGCAGATACGCAGTATTTT. Its translation: CASSQGDIADTQYF. The V call is TRBV4-2, the J call TRBJ2-3; D ambiguous. The V and J ends lost 1 base and 4 bases respectively, with 9 bases between them. CDR1 is LGHNA, CDR2 YNFKEQ, per germline. The CDR3 consists of 14 residues.

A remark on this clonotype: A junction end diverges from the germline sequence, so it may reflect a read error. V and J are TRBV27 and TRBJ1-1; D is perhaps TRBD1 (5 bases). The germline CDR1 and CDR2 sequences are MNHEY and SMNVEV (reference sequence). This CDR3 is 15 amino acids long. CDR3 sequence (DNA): TGTGCCAGCAGTTTATACCCGGGGCCGAACACCGAAGCTTTCTTT. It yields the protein CASSLYPGPNTEAFF.

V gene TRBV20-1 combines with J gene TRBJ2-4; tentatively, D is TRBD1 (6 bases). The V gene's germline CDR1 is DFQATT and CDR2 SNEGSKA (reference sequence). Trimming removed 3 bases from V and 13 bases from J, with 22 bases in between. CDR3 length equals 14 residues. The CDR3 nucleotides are TGCAGTGCTAGCCTTGGGGGCGTGGGGCGTAAGCAGTACTTC. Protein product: CSASLGGVGRKQYF.

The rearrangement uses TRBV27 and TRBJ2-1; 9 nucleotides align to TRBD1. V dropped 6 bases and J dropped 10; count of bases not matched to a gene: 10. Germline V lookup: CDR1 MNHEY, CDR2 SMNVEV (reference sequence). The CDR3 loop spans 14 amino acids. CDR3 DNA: TGTGCCAGCAGCCTAAAAGACAGGGGGGACGAGCAGTTCTTC. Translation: CASSLKDRGDEQFF.

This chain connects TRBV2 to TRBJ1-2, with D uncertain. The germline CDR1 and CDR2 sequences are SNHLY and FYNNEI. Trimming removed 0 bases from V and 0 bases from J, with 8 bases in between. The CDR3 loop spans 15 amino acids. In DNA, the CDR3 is TGTGCCAGCAGTGAAGCGCTTCGACCTAACTATGGCTACACCTTC. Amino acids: CASSEALRPNYGYTF.

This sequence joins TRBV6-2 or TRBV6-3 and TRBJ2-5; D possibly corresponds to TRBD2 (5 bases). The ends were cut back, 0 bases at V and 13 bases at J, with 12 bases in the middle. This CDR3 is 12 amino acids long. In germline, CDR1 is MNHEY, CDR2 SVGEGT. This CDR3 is CASSYSPGSPYF. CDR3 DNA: TGTGCCAGCAGTTACTCCCCTGGGAGCCCGTACTTC.

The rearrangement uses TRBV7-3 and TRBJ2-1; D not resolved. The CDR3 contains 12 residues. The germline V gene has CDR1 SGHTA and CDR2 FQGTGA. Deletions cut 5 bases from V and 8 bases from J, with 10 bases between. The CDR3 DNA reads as TGTGCCAGCAGCACAGCCGGTTATGAGCAGTTCTTC. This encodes CASSTAGYEQFF.

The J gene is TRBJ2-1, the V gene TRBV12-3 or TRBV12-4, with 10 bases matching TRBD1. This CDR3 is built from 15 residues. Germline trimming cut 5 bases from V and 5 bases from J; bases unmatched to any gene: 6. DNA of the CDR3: TGTGCCAGCAGTGGGACAGGGGATCCCCACAATGAGCAGTTCTTC. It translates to CASSGTGDPHNEQFF.

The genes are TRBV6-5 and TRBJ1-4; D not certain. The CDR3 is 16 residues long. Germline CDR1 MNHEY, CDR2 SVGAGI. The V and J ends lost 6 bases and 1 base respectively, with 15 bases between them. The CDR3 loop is CASSFRTGGTNEKLFF. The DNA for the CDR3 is TGTGCCAGCAGCTTTCGAACCGGAGGAACTAATGAAAAACTGTTTTTT.

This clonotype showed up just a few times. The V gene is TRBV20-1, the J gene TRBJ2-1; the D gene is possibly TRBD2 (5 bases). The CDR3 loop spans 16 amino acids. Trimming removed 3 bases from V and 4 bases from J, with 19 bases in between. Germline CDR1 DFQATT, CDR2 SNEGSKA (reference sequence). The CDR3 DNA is TGCAGTGCTAGGCCCCCTACTGGGAGAACATACAATGAGCAGTTCTTC. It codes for CSARPPTGRTYNEQFF.

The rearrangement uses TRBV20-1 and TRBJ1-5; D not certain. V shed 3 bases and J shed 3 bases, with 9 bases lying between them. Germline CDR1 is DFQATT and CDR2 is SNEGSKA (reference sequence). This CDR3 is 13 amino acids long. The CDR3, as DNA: TGCAGTGCTAGTCCCGGATCCAATCAGCCCCAGCATTTT. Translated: CSASPGSNQPQHF.

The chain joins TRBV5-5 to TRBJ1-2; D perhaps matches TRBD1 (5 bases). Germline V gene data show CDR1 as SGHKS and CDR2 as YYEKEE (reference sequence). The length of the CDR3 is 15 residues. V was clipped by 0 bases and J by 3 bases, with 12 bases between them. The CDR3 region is CASSLGRGDYYGYTF. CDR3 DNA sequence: TGTGCCAGCAGCTTGGGACGGGGGGATTACTATGGCTACACCTTC. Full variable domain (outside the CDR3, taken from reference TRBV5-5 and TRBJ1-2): DAGVTQSPTHLIKTRGQQVTLRCSPISGHKSVSWYQQVLGQGPQFIFQYYEKEERGRGNFPDRFSARQFPNYSSELNVNALLLGDSALYLCASSLGRGDYYGYTFGSGTRLTVV.